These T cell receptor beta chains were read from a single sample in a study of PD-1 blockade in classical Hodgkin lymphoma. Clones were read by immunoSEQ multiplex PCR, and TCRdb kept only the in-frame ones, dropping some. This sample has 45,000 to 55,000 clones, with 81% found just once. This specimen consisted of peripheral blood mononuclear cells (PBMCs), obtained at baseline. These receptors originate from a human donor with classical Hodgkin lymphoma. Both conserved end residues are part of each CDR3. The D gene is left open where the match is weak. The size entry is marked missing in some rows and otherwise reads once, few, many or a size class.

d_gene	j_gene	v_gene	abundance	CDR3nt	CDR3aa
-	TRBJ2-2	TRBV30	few	TGTGCCTGGAGTCCCTATGTCACGGCCGGGGAGCTGTTTTTT	CAWSPYVTAGELFF
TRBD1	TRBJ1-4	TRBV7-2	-	TGTGCCAGCAGGCCGACAGGGGTCTATGAAAAACTGTTTTTT	CASRPTGVYEKLFF
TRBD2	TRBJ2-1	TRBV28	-	TGTGCCAGCAGCCTGGGACTAGGAGGTCTGTATGAGCAGTTCTTC	CASSLGLGGLYEQFF
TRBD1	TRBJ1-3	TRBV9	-	TGTGCCAGCAGCGTGGGACAGGGTGGCTCTGGAAACACCATATATTTT	CASSVGQGGSGNTIYF
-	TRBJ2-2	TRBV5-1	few	TGCGCCAGCAGGGGGAGCGGGAACACCGGGGAGCTGTTTTTT	CASRGSGNTGELFF
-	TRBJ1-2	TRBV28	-	TGTGCCAGCAGTTTAACAACAGGGTACTATGGCTACACCTTC	CASSLTTGYYGYTF
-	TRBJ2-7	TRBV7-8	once	TGTGCCAGCAGCTTAGCAGCGGTTAAGGGGGGCCACGAGCAGTACTTC	CASSLAAVKGGHEQYF
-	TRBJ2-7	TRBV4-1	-	TGCGCCAGCAGCCACAATTACGAGCAGTACTTC	CASSHNYEQYF
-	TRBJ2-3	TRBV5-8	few	TGTGCCTGGGGGACGACAGATACGCAGTATTTT	CAWGTTDTQYF
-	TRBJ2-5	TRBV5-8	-	TGTGCCAGCAGCTTGACCCAAGAGACCCAGTACTTC	CASSLTQETQYF
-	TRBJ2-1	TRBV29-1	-	TGCAGCGTTGAAGATCCGATCAGGAGCTCCTACAATGAGCAGTTCTTC	CSVEDPIRSSYNEQFF
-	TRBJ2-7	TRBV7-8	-	TGTGCCAGCAGCTTAGCGGGGGTCGACCACGAGCAGTACTTC	CASSLAGVDHEQYF
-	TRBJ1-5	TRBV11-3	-	TGTGCCAGCAGCTTGGTTAGCAATCAGCCCCAGCATTTT	CASSLVSNQPQHF
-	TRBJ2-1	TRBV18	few	TGTGCCAGCTCACCGATTTTGGGGGCGGGGCCCGACCGTGAGCAGTTCTTC	CASSPILGAGPDREQFF
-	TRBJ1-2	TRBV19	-	TGTGCCTGCGGACAGAGGGACTATGGCTACACCTTC	CACGQRDYGYTF
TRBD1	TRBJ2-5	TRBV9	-	TGTGCCAGCAGCGTCCCGGGACAGGAAGAGACCCAGTACTTC	CASSVPGQEETQYF
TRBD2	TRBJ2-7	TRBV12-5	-	TGTGCTAGTGGTTTGGCCTCGGGGGGTAGCAACGAGCAGTACTTC	CASGLASGGSNEQYF
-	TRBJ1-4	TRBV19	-	TGTGCCAGTAGTATAGGATCAGGGGTGGATGAAAAACTGTTTTTT	CASSIGSGVDEKLFF
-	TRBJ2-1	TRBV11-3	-	TGTGCCAGCAGCGACTGGGACCCTGGGAATGAGCAGTTCTTC	CASSDWDPGNEQFF
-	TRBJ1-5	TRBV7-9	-	TGTGCCAGCAGCTTAGCGGGCTCTCATCAGCCCCAGCATTTT	CASSLAGSHQPQHF
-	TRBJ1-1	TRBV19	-	TGTGCCAGTAGCCTGACACGCCGGACTGAAGCTTTCTTT	CASSLTRRTEAFF
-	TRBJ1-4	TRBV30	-	TGTGCCTTAGACAGTCGCAATGAAAAACTGTTTTTT	CALDSRNEKLFF
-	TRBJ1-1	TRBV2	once	TGTGCCAGCAGGGTCCGAGGTGGGGGAGCTGAAGCTTTCTTT	CASRVRGGGAEAFF
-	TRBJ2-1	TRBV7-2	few	TGTGCCAGCAGCTTAGCCCGGGGGCCAGGGCATGAGCAGTTCTTC	CASSLARGPGHEQFF
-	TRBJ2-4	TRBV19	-	TGTGCCAGTAGAACGCCCGGAACAGCCAAAAACATTCAGTACTTC	CASRTPGTAKNIQYF
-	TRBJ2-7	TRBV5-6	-	TGTGCCAGTAACAAGGGTTTTTACGAGCAGTACTTC	CASNKGFYEQYF
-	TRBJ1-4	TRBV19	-	TGTGCCAGTAGTATAAATACAGTGGGTTTTACTAATGAAAAACTGTTTTTT	CASSINTVGFTNEKLFF
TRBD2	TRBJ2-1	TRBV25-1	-	TGTGCCAGCGGTAGCGGGAGTCGCGAGCAGTTCTTC	CASGSGSREQFF
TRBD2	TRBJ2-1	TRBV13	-	TGTGCCAGCAGATATAGGGGGTCTAGCGGGCCTTACAATGAGCAGTTCTTC	CASRYRGSSGPYNEQFF
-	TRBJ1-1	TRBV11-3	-	TGTGCCAGCAGGGACCGAAGGAACACTGAAGCTTTCTTT	CASRDRRNTEAFF
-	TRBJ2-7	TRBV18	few	TGTGCCAGCTCACCAGGGGTAGCAGTGTACGAGCAGTACTTC	CASSPGVAVYEQYF
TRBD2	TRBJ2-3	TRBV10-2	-	TGCGCCAGCAGTGGGTATAGATTAGCGGGACCCGGGAAGACGCAGTATTTT	CASSGYRLAGPGKTQYF
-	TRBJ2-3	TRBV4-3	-	TGCGCCAGCAGCCAAGATCAGAGTCTGCTCACAGATACGCAGTATTTT	CASSQDQSLLTDTQYF
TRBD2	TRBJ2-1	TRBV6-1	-	TGTGCCAGCAGTGGTAGCGGGAGCAGCAGGAATGAGCAGTTCTTC	CASSGSGSSRNEQFF